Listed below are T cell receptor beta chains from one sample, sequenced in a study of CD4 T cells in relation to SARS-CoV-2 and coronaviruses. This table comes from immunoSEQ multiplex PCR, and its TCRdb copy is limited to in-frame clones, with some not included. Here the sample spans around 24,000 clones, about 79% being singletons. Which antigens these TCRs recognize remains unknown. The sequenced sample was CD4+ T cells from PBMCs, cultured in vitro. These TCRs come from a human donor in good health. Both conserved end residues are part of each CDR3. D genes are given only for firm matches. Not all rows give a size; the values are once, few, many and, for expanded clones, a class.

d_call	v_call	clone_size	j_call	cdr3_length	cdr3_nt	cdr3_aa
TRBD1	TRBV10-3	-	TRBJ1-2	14	TGTGCCATCAGCCCAGGGGGCCTGGGCTATGGCTACACCTTC	CAISPGGLGYGYTF
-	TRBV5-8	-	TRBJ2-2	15	TGTGCCAGCAGCAAACAGGTCGCGAACACCGGGGAGCTGTTTTTT	CASSKQVANTGELFF
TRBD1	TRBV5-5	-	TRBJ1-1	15	TGTGCCAGCAGCTTTAGACAGGGTTGGGACACTGAAGCTTTCTTT	CASSFRQGWDTEAFF
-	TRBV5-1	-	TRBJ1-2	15	TGCGCCAGCAAGGTCGAATCGGGCCTGAACTATGGCTACACCTTC	CASKVESGLNYGYTF
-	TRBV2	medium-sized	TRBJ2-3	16	TGTGCCAGCGCAAGGGCGGGTCTAGGGGCAACAGATACGCAGTATTTT	CASARAGLGATDTQYF
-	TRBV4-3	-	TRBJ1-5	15	TGCGCCAGCAGCCAAGATCTTGGGGGCGTTCAGCCCCAGCATTTT	CASSQDLGGVQPQHF
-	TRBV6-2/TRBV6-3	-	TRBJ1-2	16	TGTGCCAGCAGTTACGGTCAAGGTGCTGGGGGCTATGGCTACACCTTC	CASSYGQGAGGYGYTF
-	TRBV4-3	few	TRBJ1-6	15	TGCGCCAGCAGCCGAGAACAATCTACAGGGTCACCCCTCCACTTT	CASSREQSTGSPLHF
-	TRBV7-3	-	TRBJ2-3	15	TGTGCCAGCAGCTTAGGAGGGGTTCGCACAGATACGCAGTATTTT	CASSLGGVRTDTQYF
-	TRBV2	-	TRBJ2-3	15	TGTGCCAGCAGTCAGGGAACGGGGGGCACAGATACGCAGTATTTT	CASSQGTGGTDTQYF
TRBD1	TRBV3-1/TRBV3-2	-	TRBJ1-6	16	TGTGCCAGCAGCCAAGGAGGACAGGCATCCAATTCACCCCTCCACTTT	CASSQGGQASNSPLHF
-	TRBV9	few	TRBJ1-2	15	TGTGCCAGCAGCGTAGATCCGACCTTCGGCTATGGCTACACCTTC	CASSVDPTFGYGYTF
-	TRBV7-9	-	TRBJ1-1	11	TGTGCCAGCAGTACGGCCGGTGAAGCTTTCTTT	CASSTAGEAFF
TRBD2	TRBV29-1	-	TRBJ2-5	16	TGCAGCGTCTCATCTGGGGGACTAGCGGGAGGGGAGACCCAGTACTTC	CSVSSGGLAGGETQYF
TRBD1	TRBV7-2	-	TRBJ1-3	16	TGTGCCAGCACCCACAGGGGTGCTCTCTCTGGAAACACCATATATTTT	CASTHRGALSGNTIYF
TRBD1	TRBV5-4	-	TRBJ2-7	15	TGTGCCAGCACCCAGACAGGGGGATTATCCTACGAGCAGTACTTC	CASTQTGGLSYEQYF
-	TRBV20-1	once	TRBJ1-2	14	TGCAGTGCTAGTGACCCGGGAACCAGCTATGGCTACACCTTC	CSASDPGTSYGYTF
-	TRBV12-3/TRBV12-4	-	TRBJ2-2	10	TGTGCCAGCAAGACCGGGGAGCTGTTTTTT	CASKTGELFF
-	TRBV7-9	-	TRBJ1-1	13	TGTGCCAGCAGCCCGCAGGGGATCACTGAAGCTTTCTTT	CASSPQGITEAFF
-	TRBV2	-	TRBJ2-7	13	TGTGCCAGCAGTTCTCTGGGAGTCTACGAGCAGTACTTC	CASSSLGVYEQYF
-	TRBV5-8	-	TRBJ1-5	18	TGTGCCAGCAGTCCCCCTAATTTTTTCAGCTATAGCAATCAGCCCCAGCATTTT	CASSPPNFFSYSNQPQHF
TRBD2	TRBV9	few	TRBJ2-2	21	TGTGCCAGCAGCGTAGGGCTAGCGGGAGTCTACCGCCGAGTCCACACCGGGGAGCTGTTTTTT	CASSVGLAGVYRRVHTGELFF
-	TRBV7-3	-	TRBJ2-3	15	TGTGCCAGCAGCTCCGGAGGGGGCAGTACAGATACGCAGTATTTT	CASSSGGGSTDTQYF
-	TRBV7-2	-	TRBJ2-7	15	TGTGCCAGCAGCACCCGGGGGGCCGGATCCTACGAGCAGTACTTC	CASSTRGAGSYEQYF
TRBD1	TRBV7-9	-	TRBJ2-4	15	TGTGCCAGCAGCTTAGCGGGGACAGGGAAAAACATTCAGTACTTC	CASSLAGTGKNIQYF
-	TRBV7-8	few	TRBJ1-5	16	TGTGCCAGCAGCTTAGAGCAGGGTATCGGCAATCAGCCCCAGCATTTT	CASSLEQGIGNQPQHF
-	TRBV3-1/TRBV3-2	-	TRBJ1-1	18	TGTGCCAGCAGCCAACCGGACAGCCTTCCCCTTATGAACACTGAAGCTTTCTTT	CASSQPDSLPLMNTEAFF
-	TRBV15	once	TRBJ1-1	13	TGTGCCACCAGCAGAGATGCTCGGACTGAAGCTTTCTTT	CATSRDARTEAFF
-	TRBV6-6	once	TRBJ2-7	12	TGTGCCAGCAGTAGCCAACAGCGTGAGCAGTACTTC	CASSSQQREQYF
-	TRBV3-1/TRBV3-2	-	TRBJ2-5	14	TGTGCCAGCAGCCGAGGGAGCCTACAAGAGACCCAGTACTTC	CASSRGSLQETQYF
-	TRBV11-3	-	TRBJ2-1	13	TGTGCCAGCAGCGCCGGGGGCCCCTATGAGCAGTTCTTC	CASSAGGPYEQFF
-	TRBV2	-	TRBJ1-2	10	TGTGCCAGCAGTGGACGTATAGGGACCTTC	CASSGRIGTF
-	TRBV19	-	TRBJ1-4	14	TGTGCCAGTAGTATAAGGGCGGCTGGTGAAAAACTGTTTTTT	CASSIRAAGEKLFF
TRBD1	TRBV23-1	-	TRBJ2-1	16	TGCGCCAGCAGTCAAGCGGGACAGGGGAGTCGAAATGAGCAGTTCTTC	CASSQAGQGSRNEQFF
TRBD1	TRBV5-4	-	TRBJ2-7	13	TGTGCCAGCAGCCAGGGGGAGTCCTACGAGCAGTACTTC	CASSQGESYEQYF
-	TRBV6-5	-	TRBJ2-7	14	TGTGCCAGCAGTACCGGGACACTTTCCTACGAGCAGTACTTC	CASSTGTLSYEQYF
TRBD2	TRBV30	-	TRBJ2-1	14	TGTGCCTGGACCCTAGCGGGAGCTGCCAATGAGCAGTTCTTC	CAWTLAGAANEQFF
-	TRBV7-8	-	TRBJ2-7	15	TGTGCCAGCAGCCCCGGAGGGGCGCTAATAAACGAGCAGTACTTC	CASSPGGALINEQYF
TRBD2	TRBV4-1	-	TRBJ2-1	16	TGCGCCAGCAGCCAAGATCAAAGCGGGAGACTCAATGAGCAGTTCTTC	CASSQDQSGRLNEQFF
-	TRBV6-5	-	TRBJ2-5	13	TGTGCCAGCAGCCCAGGGGTGGGAGAGACCCAGTACTTC	CASSPGVGETQYF
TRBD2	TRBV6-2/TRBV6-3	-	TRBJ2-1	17	TGTGCCAGCAGTTACCGACTGACTAGCGGGAGGCCCCAGGAGCAGTTCTTC	CASSYRLTSGRPQEQFF
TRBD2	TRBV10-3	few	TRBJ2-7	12	TGTGCCATCAGCCTAGCGGCCGGCGAGCAGTACTTC	CAISLAAGEQYF
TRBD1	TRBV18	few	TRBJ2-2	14	TGTGCCAGCTCACCAAAGACAGGGTCAGGGGAGCTGTTTTTT	CASSPKTGSGELFF
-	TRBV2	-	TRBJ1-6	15	TGTGCCAGCACCTTCCTGGACAGCTATAATTCACCCCTCCACTTT	CASTFLDSYNSPLHF
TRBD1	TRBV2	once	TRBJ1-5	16	TGTGCCAGCAGGAGACAGGGGGCTCGGGGCAATCAGCCCCAGCATTTT	CASRRQGARGNQPQHF
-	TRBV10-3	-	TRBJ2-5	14	TGTGCCATCAGCCTTACAGAACTCCAGGAGACCCAGTACTTC	CAISLTELQETQYF
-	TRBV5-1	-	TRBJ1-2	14	TGCGCCAGCAGCATGGGGGCCCGGGGCTATGGCTACACCTTC	CASSMGARGYGYTF
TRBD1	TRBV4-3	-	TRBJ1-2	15	TGCGCCAGCAGCCCGTCGACAGGGAGAGGGGATGGCTACACCTTC	CASSPSTGRGDGYTF
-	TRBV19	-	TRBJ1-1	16	TGTGCCAGTAGAAGCAGGACCTTCAATCTGAACACTGAAGCTTTCTTT	CASRSRTFNLNTEAFF
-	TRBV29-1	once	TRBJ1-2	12	TGCAGCGTTGAAGATGGGGGTTATGGCTACACCTTC	CSVEDGGYGYTF
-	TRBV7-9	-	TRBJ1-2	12	TGTGCCAGCAGCTTTAATAACTATGGCTACACCTTC	CASSFNNYGYTF
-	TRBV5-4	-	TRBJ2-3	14	TGTGCCAGCAGCTCGGACGGGGGTAGAGATACGCAGTATTTT	CASSSDGGRDTQYF
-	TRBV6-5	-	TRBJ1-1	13	TGTGCCAGCAGTTACGGGAGGGACACTGAAGCTTTCTTT	CASSYGRDTEAFF